A single sample gave rise to the 5 T cell receptor beta chains below, sequenced in a study of T-cell memory formation after mild COVID-19. MiXCR, run by TCRdb on the 5' RACE reads, gives a single entry per CDR3 protein. The table lists some 340,000 distinct CDR3 sequences, 10% to 15% of them singletons. Material: PBMCs or a T cell subset sorted from them (not recorded which). All receptors derive from a man younger than 35 who had mild COVID-19 (a few samples of this study predate the infection). Cell type and time point are not known.

The V gene is TRBV7-2, the J gene TRBJ1-2, with D possibly matching TRBD1 (5 bases). The CDR3 length is 14 residues. V was cut by 3 bases and J by 2 bases, with 10 bases left in between. The V gene's germline CDR1 is SGHTA and CDR2 FQGNSA. The CDR3 DNA follows: TGTGCCAGCAGCTTTTATTCAGGGAACTATGGCTACACCTTC. Protein product: CASSFYSGNYGYTF.

J is TRBJ2-3 and V is TRBV7-2; D is unresolved. Germline CDR1 reads SGHTA; CDR2 reads FQGNSA. The CDR3 totals 13 residues. Trimming stripped 1 base from V and 5 bases from J, with 7 bases between. In DNA, the CDR3 is TGTGCCAGCAGCTTAGGCGGTATAGATACGCAGTATTTT. Its protein product is CASSLGGIDTQYF.

The CDR3 region has the DNA TGTGCCAGCTCACCGTCCCTAGCGGGGCTCACAGATACGCAGTATTTT. Its translation: CASSPSLAGLTDTQYF. The rearrangement links TRBV18 to TRBJ2-3, with 9 bases lining up with TRBD2. Losses at the gene ends were 3 bases for V and 2 bases for J; bases not matched to a gene: 6. The germline V gene encodes CDR1 KGHSH and CDR2 LQKENI. The CDR3 length is 16 residues.

This clonotype was observed many times. The rearrangement joins TRBV4-3 to TRBJ2-1, with TRBD2 matching 8 bases. The CDR3 extends over 17 amino acids. Germline V gene data show CDR1 as LGHNA and CDR2 as YSLEER. Trimming took 0 bases from V and 4 from J; bases not matched to a gene: 8. CDR3 protein: CASSQDVSGGPYNEQFF. In DNA, the CDR3 is TGCGCCAGCAGCCAAGATGTTTCGGGGGGGCCTTACAATGAGCAGTTCTTC.

In its sample, this clonotype was seen many times. The chain recombines TRBV7-2 with TRBJ2-1, with 9 bases that match TRBD2. V was clipped by 5 bases and J by 1 base; unmatched bases: 6. This CDR3 contains 16 residues. Germline V gene data show CDR1 as SGHTA and CDR2 as FQGNSA. The CDR3 nucleotides read TGTGCCAGCAGCCGCCCGACTAGCGGATCCTACAATGAGCAGTTCTTC. Its translation is CASSRPTSGSYNEQFF.